This T cell receptor (beta chain) derives from a study of technical replicates of blood from a handful of donors. Sequenced by immunoSEQ multiplex PCR; TCRdb stores in-frame clones only, minus some. The data hold roughly 70,000 clones, with roughly 90% observed a single time. There are 16 residues in the CDR3. With 6 bases clipped from V and 0 bases from J, the junction kept 4 bases outside the gene matches. Germline loops: CDR1 SNHLY, CDR2 FYNNEI. The receptor comes from a human donor in good health. Some clones in this sample may be carry-over from other donors' samples. Sample: PBMCs. The chain uses TRBV2 and TRBJ2-2, with 10 bases aligning to TRBD2. In nucleotides, the CDR3 is TGTGCCAGCAGCCTCAGCGGGAGGGCGAACACCGGGGAGCTGTTTTTT. It is translated as CASSLSGRANTGELFF.